The 31 T cell receptor beta chains presented below share a single source sample, sequenced in a study of PD-L1 blockade in urothelial cancer. Documented time point: pretreatment peripheral blood. Method: immunoSEQ multiplex PCR; TCRdb's copy keeps in-frame clones and lacks some. Here the sample spans 55,000 to 80,000 clones, about 86% being singletons. Here the sequenced sample was PBMCs, taken around atezolizumab (anti-PD-L1) treatment. The receptors here all came from a man in his 60s with urothelial cancer.

V is TRBV21-1 and J is TRBJ2-3; the D call TRBD1 from the table was never checked on the DNA. TRBV21-1 is flagged as a pseudogene. The CDR3 has 14 amino acids. In nucleotides, the CDR3 is TGTGCCAGCAGCAAAGAGGACACCTCAGATACGCAGTATTTT. It yields the protein CASSKEDTSDTQYF.

In its sample, this clone was seen once. The CDR3 is CACHGTGVYF. The CDR3 DNA follows: TGTGCCTGCCACGGGACAGGGGTTTACTTC. The V call is TRBV30, the J call TRBJ2-7; TRBD1 aligns across 10 bases. This CDR3 has 10 amino acids. After removal of 6 bases from V and 13 bases from J, the junction contained 6 bases not matched to a gene. Germline-derived CDR1 and CDR2 are GTSNPN and SVGIG (reference sequence).

The V and J genes are TRBV18 and TRBJ2-3, with 9 bases that match TRBD1. The junction had 2 bases not matched to a gene; V was cut back by 3 bases and J by 4 bases. CDR1 is KGHSH and CDR2 is LQKENI in the germline V gene. The CDR3 is 14 residues long. The CDR3 sequence: CASSPTGGPDTQYF. Here the CDR3 DNA reads TGTGCCAGCTCACCGACAGGGGGGCCAGATACGCAGTATTTT.

This clone was seen only a few times. This chain connects TRBV6-6 to TRBJ2-7; 8 nucleotides agree with TRBD1. V was pared by 4 bases and J by 0 bases, with 5 bases of the junction left unmatched. The CDR3 covers 15 residues. Germline values: CDR1 MNHNY, CDR2 SVGAGI (reference sequence). The CDR3 here is CASSSDRGSSYEQYF. The CDR3 region has the DNA TGTGCCAGCAGTTCTGACAGGGGCTCCTCCTACGAGCAGTACTTC.

The chain couples TRBV10-1 to TRBJ2-3, with a possible D match to TRBD1 (5 bases). V lost 10 bases, J lost 0 bases, and 14 bases lay in between. This CDR3 spans 14 amino acids. Germline loops: CDR1 WNHNN, CDR2 SYGVQD (reference sequence). CDR3 bases: TGCGCCACCGCGGACACCCAAAGCACAGATACGCAGTATTTT. Translating gives CATADTQSTDTQYF.

The V call is TRBV27, the J call TRBJ2-4; D might be TRBD2 (5 bases). The ends were cut back, 4 bases at V and 8 bases at J, with 18 bases in the middle. The CDR3 totals 15 residues. Germline V gene sequence: CDR1 MNHEY, CDR2 SMNVEV (reference sequence). CDR3 sequence: CASSSAVTTSDIQYF. The CDR3 region has the DNA TGTGCCAGCAGTTCAGCGGTTACAACGTCGGACATTCAGTACTTC.

The chain uses TRBV6-6 and TRBJ1-5; D uncertain. Trimming left V 0 bases short and J 9 bases short, with 6 bases between. Looked up from germline, CDR1 is MNHNY and CDR2 is SVGAGI (reference sequence). This CDR3 contains 12 residues. The CDR3 nucleotides are TGTGCCAGCAGTTACTCCGAGGGGCCCCAGCATTTT. This sequence encodes CASSYSEGPQHF.

This chain links TRBV7-6 with TRBJ2-1; TRBD2 matches at 14 bases. With 2 bases clipped from V and 0 bases from J, the junction kept 3 bases outside the gene matches. The CDR3 has 18 residues. The V gene's germline CDR1 is SGHVS and CDR2 FNYEAQ. The CDR3 sequence is CASSLRLAGGSSYNEQFF. For the CDR3, the DNA is TGTGCCAGCAGCTTACGACTAGCGGGGGGGAGCTCCTACAATGAGCAGTTCTTC.

This chain links TRBV19 with TRBJ1-5; perhaps TRBD1 as D (6 bases). Germline CDR1 LNHDA, CDR2 SQIVND (reference sequence). V shed 0 bases and J shed 6 bases, with 12 bases lying between them. The CDR3 length is 15 residues. The CDR3 DNA follows: TGTGCCAGTAGTATAGATCTACAGGGCCGTCAGCCCCAGCATTTT. Translation: CASSIDLQGRQPQHF. Complete variable domain (other parts from reference TRBV19 and TRBJ1-5): DGGITQSPKYLFRKEGQNVTLSCEQNLNHDAMYWYRQDPGQGLRLIYYSQIVNDFQKGDIAEGYSVSREKKESFPLTVTSAQKNPTAFYLCASSIDLQGRQPQHFGDGTRLSIL.

The CDR3, as DNA: TGTGCCAGCAGTGGACCGGGACAACATGGCTACACCTTC. Its protein product is CASSGPGQHGYTF. The chain recombines TRBV6-1 with TRBJ1-2, with D possibly being TRBD1 (6 bases). Trimming removed 4 bases from V and 6 bases from J, with 12 bases in between. Germline values: CDR1 MNHNS, CDR2 SASEGT. This CDR3 is built from 13 residues.

The V and J genes are TRBV4-3 and TRBJ2-1; TRBD2 matches at 13 bases. J gave up 4 bases and V 1 base, and 1 base lay outside the gene matches. The germline V gene encodes CDR1 LGHNA and CDR2 YSLEER. The CDR3 runs to 16 residues. DNA of the CDR3: TGCGCCAGCAGCCAAGGACTAGCGGGGGGATACAATGAGCAGTTCTTC. It translates to CASSQGLAGGYNEQFF.

This chain links TRBV7-8 with TRBJ2-3, with 7 bases lining up with TRBD2. The V gene's germline CDR1 is SGHVS and CDR2 FQNEAQ. J lost 3 bases, V lost 3 bases, and 3 bases had no gene match. CDR3 size: 14 residues. The CDR3 loop reads CASSLGGVTDTQYF. The CDR3 nucleotides are TGTGCCAGCAGCTTGGGGGGGGTTACAGATACGCAGTATTTT.

The genes are TRBV11-3 and TRBJ2-7, with D maybe TRBD1 (6 bases). Trimming took off 5 bases at V and 4 bases at J, with 15 bases between the two ends. The germline CDR1 and CDR2 sequences are SGHNT and YENEEA. This CDR3 is 14 amino acids long. The CDR3 sequence: CASSRAGTPYEQYF. The CDR3 DNA reads TGTGCCAGCAGCAGGGCCGGGACACCTTACGAGCAGTACTTC.

The genes are TRBV7-2 and TRBJ1-1; D not resolved. Germline lookup yields CDR1 SGHTA and CDR2 FQGNSA. This CDR3 comprises 15 residues. Trimming cost V 0 bases and J 2 bases, with 10 bases left between them. The CDR3 nucleotides read TGTGCCAGCAGCTTAGCACCCAGCGCAAACACTGAAGCTTTCTTT. Its protein product is CASSLAPSANTEAFF. The entire variable domain, with the rest obtained from reference TRBV7-2 and TRBJ1-1, is as follows: GAGVSQSPSNKVTEKGKDVELRCDPISGHTALYWYRQSLGQGLEFLIYFQGNSAPDKSGLPSDRFSAERTGGSVSTLTIQRTQQEDSAVYLCASSLAPSANTEAFFGQGTRLTVV.

V gene TRBV13 combines with J gene TRBJ2-7, with D tentatively TRBD2 (6 bases). V dropped 4 bases and J dropped 4 bases, with 17 bases sitting between them. CDR3 length: 15 amino acids. From germline, CDR1 is PRHDT and CDR2 FYEKMQ (reference sequence). Written as DNA, the CDR3 is TGTGCCAGCAGCTCATATGGAGGGACCAGTTACGAGCAGTACTTC. Its translation: CASSSYGGTSYEQYF.

The V gene is TRBV2, the J gene TRBJ2-2, with 8 bases identical to TRBD2. The CDR3 covers 16 residues. Germline lookup yields CDR1 SNHLY and CDR2 FYNNEI. V trimming: 4 bases; J trimming: 3 bases; junction bases outside the gene matches: 7. CDR3 loop: CASSGSGGVYTGELFF. CDR3 nucleotides: TGTGCCAGCAGTGGTTCGGGGGGGGTTTACACCGGGGAGCTGTTTTTT.

The chain is built from TRBV2 and TRBJ2-7, with TRBD2 matching over 11 bases. V dropped 7 bases and J dropped 2; count of bases not matched to a gene: 16. The CDR3 totals 18 residues. Germline V gives CDR1 SNHLY, CDR2 FYNNEI. CDR3 protein: CASTIIPSGGSYPYEQYF. The CDR3, as DNA: TGTGCCAGCACCATTATACCTAGCGGGGGGTCCTACCCCTACGAGCAGTACTTC. The whole variable domain, remainder taken from reference TRBV2 and TRBJ2-7, is EPEVTQTPSHQVTQMGQEVILRCVPISNHLYFYWYRQILGQKVEFLVSFYNNEISEKSEIFDDQFSVERPDGSNFTLKIRSTKLEDSAMYFCASTIIPSGGSYPYEQYFGPGTRLTVT.

The chain combines TRBV6-6 with TRBJ2-3, with D uncertain. This CDR3 region has 15 residues. V was cut by 2 bases and J by 0 bases, with 9 bases left in between. Germline values: CDR1 MNHNY, CDR2 SVGAGI (reference sequence). The CDR3 DNA sequence: TGTGCCAGCAGTTACGGCTCGGGTAGCACAGATACGCAGTATTTT. It yields the protein CASSYGSGSTDTQYF.

The chain has TRBV19 and TRBJ2-7; possibly TRBD1 for D (6 bases). This CDR3 contains 13 residues. Germline-derived CDR1 and CDR2 are LNHDA and SQIVND (reference sequence). V lost 1 base and J 6 bases, leaving 10 bases between the germline ends. In nucleotides, the CDR3 is TGTGCCAGTAGTATAGCTTCAGGGGCCGAGCAGTACTTC. It is translated as CASSIASGAEQYF.

The V call is TRBV7-9, the J call TRBJ2-3; 9 bases match TRBD2. CDR1 SEHNR and CDR2 FQNEAQ come from the germline V gene (reference sequence). This CDR3 spans 17 amino acids. The J segment lost 6 bases and the V segment lost 1 base, leaving 11 bases of the junction unmatched. The CDR3 DNA sequence: TGTGCCAGCAGCTTAGACGGTAGCGGGGGCCCGAGGGATACGCAGTATTTT. It codes for CASSLDGSGGPRDTQYF.

The CDR3 DNA sequence: TGTGCCAGCAGTTTCCGGGGCACTGAAGCTTTCTTT. Translation: CASSFRGTEAFF. J is TRBJ1-1 and V is TRBV27, with unresolved D. Germline V gives CDR1 MNHEY, CDR2 SMNVEV (reference sequence). V dropped 3 bases and J dropped 4 bases, with 6 bases sitting between them. The CDR3 is made up of 12 amino acids.

V gene TRBV10-3 combines with J gene TRBJ2-7; D is uncertain. Germline V CDR1 and CDR2: ENHRY, SYGVKD. This CDR3 region has 11 residues. V was clipped by 8 bases and J by 5 bases, with 10 bases between them. Here the CDR3 DNA reads TGTGCCATCGCAGACATGGACGAGCAGTACTTC. Translation gives CAIADMDEQYF.

The rearrangement joins TRBV9 to TRBJ2-3, with TRBD1 matching over 12 bases. CDR3 length equals 15 residues. The J segment lost 6 bases and the V segment lost 4 bases, leaving 6 bases of the junction unmatched. Germline V gene lookup returns CDR1 SGDLS and CDR2 YYNGEE. The CDR3, as DNA: TGTGCCAGCAGCATAGGGACAGGGGGCCCGGATACGCAGTATTTT. Translation gives CASSIGTGGPDTQYF.

This sequence joins TRBV6-1 and TRBJ1-1; D might be TRBD1 (6 bases). Germline CDR1 reads MNHNS; CDR2 reads SASEGT. The CDR3 loop spans 14 amino acids. V was pared by 6 bases and J by 0 bases, with 11 bases between. The CDR3 spells CASSGQLMNTEAFF. The CDR3 DNA follows: TGTGCCAGCAGCGGACAGCTAATGAACACTGAAGCTTTCTTT.

The rearrangement links TRBV7-2 to TRBJ1-5; D is possibly TRBD1 (6 bases). Germline-derived CDR1 and CDR2 are SGHTA and FQGNSA. V was pared by 4 bases and J by 1 base, with 11 bases between. The length of the CDR3 is 15 residues. The CDR3 here is CASSSTGLSNQPQHF. Written as DNA, the CDR3 is TGTGCCAGCAGCTCAACAGGGTTGAGCAATCAGCCCCAGCATTTT.

J is TRBJ1-5 and V is TRBV30; unclear D gene. The CDR3 covers 13 residues. Trimming pared 0 bases from V and 6 bases from J, leaving 9 bases between. The germline V gene has CDR1 GTSNPN and CDR2 SVGIG (reference sequence). CDR3 sequence reads: CAWSVQSPQPQHF. The DNA for the CDR3 is TGTGCCTGGAGTGTACAATCCCCTCAGCCCCAGCATTTT.

The chain recombines TRBV5-1 with TRBJ1-2, with TRBD1 identical over 7 bases. CDR1 SGHRS and CDR2 YFSETQ come from the germline V gene. Trimming removed 3 bases from V and 2 bases from J; junction bases left unmatched: 4. CDR3 length: 14 amino acids. CDR3 region: CASSSRTGNYGYTF. The CDR3 region has the DNA TGCGCCAGCAGCTCCAGGACAGGAAACTATGGCTACACCTTC. The entire variable domain, with the rest obtained from reference TRBV5-1 and TRBJ1-2, is as follows: KAGVTQTPRYLIKTRGQQVTLSCSPISGHRSVSWYQQTPGQGLQFLFEYFSETQRNKGNFPGRFSGRQFSNSRSEMNVSTLELGDSALYLCASSSRTGNYGYTFGSGTRLTVV.

V and J are TRBV5-6 and TRBJ1-6; 9 bases map to TRBD1. V lost 1 base and J lost 1; bases outside the gene matches: 6. The CDR3 sequence is 18 residues long. Germline V gene lookup returns CDR1 SGHDT and CDR2 YYEEEE. CDR3 in amino acids: CASSLRGQGGSYNSPLHF. The CDR3 nucleotides are TGTGCCAGCAGCTTGCGGGGACAGGGTGGGTCCTATAATTCACCCCTCCACTTT.

This chain uses TRBV6-1 with TRBJ2-5, with D perhaps TRBD1 (5 bases). The germline CDR1 and CDR2 sequences are MNHNS and SASEGT. V was trimmed by 9 bases and J by 2 bases, leaving 7 bases between them. There are 11 residues in the CDR3. The CDR3: CASRQQETQYF. As DNA, the CDR3 is TGTGCCAGTAGACAGCAAGAGACCCAGTACTTC.

The chain employs TRBV11-2 and TRBJ2-7; a possible D gene is TRBD1 (5 bases). The V end lost 1 base, the J end lost 0 bases, and 10 bases lay between the germline ends. CDR1 is SGHAT, CDR2 FQNNGV, per germline. The CDR3 length is 15 residues. DNA for the CDR3: TGTGCCAGCAGCTTAGGTCAGGGTCGCTCCTACGAGCAGTACTTC. Its translation: CASSLGQGRSYEQYF.

The genes are TRBV5-4 and TRBJ2-5; D perhaps matches TRBD2 (6 bases). The length of the CDR3 is 15 residues. Per the germline V gene, CDR1 is SGHNT and CDR2 is YYREEE (reference sequence). V was shortened by 3 bases and J by 5 bases, with 17 bases between the two germline ends. CDR3 loop: CASSSGATSGETQYF. The CDR3 nucleotides are TGTGCCAGCAGCTCGGGAGCGACTTCGGGGGAGACCCAGTACTTC.